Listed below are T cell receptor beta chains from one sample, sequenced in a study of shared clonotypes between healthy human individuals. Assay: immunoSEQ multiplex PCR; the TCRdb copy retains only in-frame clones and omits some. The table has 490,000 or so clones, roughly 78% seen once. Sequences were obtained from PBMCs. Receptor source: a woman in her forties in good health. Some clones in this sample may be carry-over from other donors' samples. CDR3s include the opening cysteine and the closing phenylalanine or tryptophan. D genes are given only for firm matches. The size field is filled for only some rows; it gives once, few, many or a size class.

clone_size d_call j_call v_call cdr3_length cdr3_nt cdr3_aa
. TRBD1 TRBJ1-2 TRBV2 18 TGTGCCAGCAGTGAAGCGCAGGTCGGGACAGTCCGATCCTATGGCTACACCTTC CASSEAQVGTVRSYGYTF
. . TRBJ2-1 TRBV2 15 TGTGCCAGCAGTGTGGAGGTAGTCTCCCACAATGAGCAGTTCTTC CASSVEVVSHNEQFF
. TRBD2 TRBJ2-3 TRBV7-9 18 TGTGCCAGCAGTGTCCCTCCTAGACTAGCGGGGCCGTCCGACACGCAGTATTTT CASSVPPRLAGPSDTQYF
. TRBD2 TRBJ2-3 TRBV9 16 TGTGCCAGCAGCGTGGGCTTGGCGGGAGGCACAGATACGCAGTATTTT CASSVGLAGGTDTQYF
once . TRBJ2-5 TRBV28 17 TGTGCCAGCCGTCCCCTTGTTCATGGCATGGGGGTAGAGACCCAGTACTTC CASRPLVHGMGVETQYF
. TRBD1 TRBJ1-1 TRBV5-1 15 TGCGCCAGCAGCCCAGCGACAGGGGGGAACACTGAAGCTTTCTTT CASSPATGGNTEAFF
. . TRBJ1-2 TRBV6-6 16 TGTGCCAGCACCGACGGGGGGGCGGAAACCAACTATGGCTACACCTTC CASTDGGAETNYGYTF
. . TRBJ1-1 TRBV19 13 TGTGCCAGTAGTAGTTACTCGAACACTGAAGCTTTCTTT CASSSYSNTEAFF
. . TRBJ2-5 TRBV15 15 TGTGCCACCAGCAGAGATCTATTATCGACAGAGACCCAGTACTTC CATSRDLLSTETQYF
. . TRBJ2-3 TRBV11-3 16 TGTGCCAGCAGCTTAGATGGACCCCTGTGTGGAGATACGCAGTATTTT CASSLDGPLCGDTQYF
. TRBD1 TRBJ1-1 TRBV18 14 TGTGCCAGCTCACAGGGACAGGGACTGATTGAAGCTTTCTTT CASSQGQGLIEAFF
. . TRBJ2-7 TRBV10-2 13 TGCGCCACCTGGGACCGCAACTCCTACGAGCAGTACTTC CATWDRNSYEQYF
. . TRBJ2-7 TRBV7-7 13 TGTGCCAGCAGCTTTGGGTCGTCCTACGAGCAGTACTTC CASSFGSSYEQYF
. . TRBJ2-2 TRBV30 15 TGTGCCTGGAGTTCACTTTCTCCCCCCACCGGGGAGCTGTTTTTT CAWSSLSPPTGELFF
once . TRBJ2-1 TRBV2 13 TGTGCCAGCAGTGATGGCAGATACAATGAGCAGTTCTTC CASSDGRYNEQFF
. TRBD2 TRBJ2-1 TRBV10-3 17 TGTGCCATCAGTGAGTCTATTGCGACTAGCGGGGATGGTGAGCAGTTCTTC CAISESIATSGDGEQFF
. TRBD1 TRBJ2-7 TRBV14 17 TGTGCCAGCAGCCAACTTGGACAGGGGGCCGGGATCCGCGAGCAGTACTTC CASSQLGQGAGIREQYF
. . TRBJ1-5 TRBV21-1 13 TGTGCCAGCCCGGACCAGGGCTGCCAGCCCCAGCATTTT CASPDQGCQPQHF
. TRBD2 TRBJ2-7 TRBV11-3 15 TGTGCCAGCAGCGCCGGGACTAGCGACTCCTACGAGCAGTACTTC CASSAGTSDSYEQYF
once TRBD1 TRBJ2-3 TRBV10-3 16 TGTGCCATCAGTGACCAAGGACAGGGGGGCACAGATACGCAGTATTTT CAISDQGQGGTDTQYF
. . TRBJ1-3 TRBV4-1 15 TGCGCCAGCAGCAGAGGACGGATCTCTGGAAACACCATATATTTT CASSRGRISGNTIYF
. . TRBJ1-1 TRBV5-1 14 TGCGCCAGCAGCTCCGACAGGACGAACACTGAAGCTTTCTTT CASSSDRTNTEAFF
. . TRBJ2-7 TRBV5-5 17 TGTGCCAGCAGCAAAGGACAAACCTTCGGGCCGATCTACGAGCAGTACTTC CASSKGQTFGPIYEQYF
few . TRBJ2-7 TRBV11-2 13 TGTGCCAGCAGCTCCCCTGGAGCTGGGGGCCGGTACTTC CASSSPGAGGRYF
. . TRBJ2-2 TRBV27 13 TGTGCCAGCAGGCCTCAGTTGACCGGGGAGCTGTTTTTT CASRPQLTGELFF
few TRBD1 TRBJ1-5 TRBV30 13 TGTGCCTGGAACATGGACAGGGCTCAGCCCCAGCATTTT CAWNMDRAQPQHF
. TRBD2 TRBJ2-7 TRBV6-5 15 TGTGCCAGCAGTTACCCCGGACTAGCGGGATACGAGCAGTACTTC CASSYPGLAGYEQYF
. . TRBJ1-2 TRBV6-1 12 TGTGCCAGCCAGAGGGGTGACTATGGCTACACCTTC CASQRGDYGYTF
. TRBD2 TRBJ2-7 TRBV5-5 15 TGTGCCAGCAGCTTGGTGGGAGCGGGAGACTACGAGCAGTACTTC CASSLVGAGDYEQYF
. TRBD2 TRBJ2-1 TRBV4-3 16 TGCGCCAGCAGCCAAGCTAGCGGGCTCTATTACAATGAGCAGTTCTTC CASSQASGLYYNEQFF
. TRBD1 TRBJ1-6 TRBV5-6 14 TGTGCCAGCAGCCCTGGACAGGGTCGGTCACCCCTCCACTTT CASSPGQGRSPLHF
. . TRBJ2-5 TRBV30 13 TGTGCCTGGAGTGTACTGCGCCAAGAGACCCAGTACTTC CAWSVLRQETQYF
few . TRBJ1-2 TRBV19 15 TGTGCCAGTAACGGTGGGCTTGGGCAGGGTTACGGCTACACCTTC CASNGGLGQGYGYTF
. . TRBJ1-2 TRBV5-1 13 TGCGCCAGCAGCATTGGCGGGGAGGGCGGTGCCACCTTC CASSIGGEGGATF
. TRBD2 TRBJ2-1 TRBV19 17 TGTGCCAGTAGGACTAGCGGGAGCTTCAGCTCCTACAATGAGCAGTTCTTC CASRTSGSFSSYNEQFF
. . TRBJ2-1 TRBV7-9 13 TGTGCCAGCAGCTCGTGGGGCGTCAATGAGCAGTTCTTC CASSSWGVNEQFF
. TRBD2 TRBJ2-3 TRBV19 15 TGTGCCAGTAGTATGGGACTAGCTTACACAGATACGCAGTATTTT CASSMGLAYTDTQYF
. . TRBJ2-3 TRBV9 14 TGTGCCAGCAGCACCCGGACTAGCACAGATACGCAGTATTTT CASSTRTSTDTQYF
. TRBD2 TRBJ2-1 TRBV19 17 TGTGCCAGTAGTATGGAGGCTAGCGGGGGGGCCAGGAATGAGCAGTTCTTC CASSMEASGGARNEQFF
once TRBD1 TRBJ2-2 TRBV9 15 TGTGCCAGCAGCGTGGTAACAGGGGGGACCGGGGAGCTGTTTTTT CASSVVTGGTGELFF
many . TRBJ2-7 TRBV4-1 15 TGCGCCAGCAGCCCGATGGGCGGGGTTTCCTACGAGCAGTACTTC CASSPMGGVSYEQYF